Below are 25 T cell receptor beta chains sequenced from a single sample in a study of blood T cell repertoires in COVID-19. Data came from immunoSEQ multiplex PCR; TCRdb stores just in-frame clones and leaves some out. The data show 170,000 or so clones, with 60% to 80% seen just once and more than 25% held by the top ten. Source material: peripheral blood. The source is a woman between 65 and 79 years old with acute or convalescent COVID-19.

This clone came up a few times. V usage is TRBV2 and J usage is TRBJ1-2; D uncertain. This CDR3 has 12 residues. The V gene lost 6 bases and the J gene lost 5 bases, with 10 bases spanning the gap. Germline CDR1 reads SNHLY; CDR2 reads FYNNEI. CDR3 region: CASSPELYGYTF. CDR3 DNA sequence: TGTGCCAGCAGCCCCGAACTTTATGGCTACACCTTC. The variable domain in full, with the rest retrieved from reference TRBV2 and TRBJ1-2, is EPEVTQTPSHQVTQMGQEVILRCVPISNHLYFYWYRQILGQKVEFLVSFYNNEISEKSEIFDDQFSVERPDGSNFTLKIRSTKLEDSAMYFCASSPELYGYTFGSGTRLTVV.

This chain uses TRBV28 with TRBJ1-6; D perhaps matches TRBD1 (5 bases). Trimming left V 1 base short and J 10 bases short, with 20 bases between. The length of the CDR3 is 17 residues. The V gene's germline CDR1 is MDHEN and CDR2 SYDVKM. CDR3 protein: CASSLYSPGGAGSPLHF. The CDR3 nucleotides are TGTGCCAGCAGTTTATATTCCCCCGGAGGGGCAGGGTCACCCCTCCACTTT.

The CDR3 sequence: CATRQIGNNEQFF. For the CDR3, the DNA is TGTGCCACGAGGCAGATTGGCAACAATGAGCAGTTCTTC. This chain uses TRBV19 with TRBJ2-1, with D hard to call. The V and J ends lost 10 bases and 5 bases respectively, with 15 bases between them. Germline V gene data show CDR1 as LNHDA and CDR2 as SQIVND (reference sequence). CDR3 length: 13 amino acids.

The gene calls are TRBV2 and TRBJ1-1; the match to TRBD1 covers 9 bases. The germline V gene has CDR1 SNHLY and CDR2 FYNNEI. V shed 7 bases and J 3 bases; nucleotides not matched to a gene: 3. The CDR3 has 13 amino acids. CDR3 DNA: TGTGCCAGCACAGGACAGGGGCACACTGAAGCTTTCTTT. Translated, it gives CASTGQGHTEAFF.

The count of this clone is one. The chain has TRBV11-3 and TRBJ2-3; possible D gene TRBD1, 7 bases. The CDR3 is 17 residues long. Germline V CDR1 and CDR2: SGHNT, YENEEA. Trimming shortened V by 5 bases and J by 4 bases, and 22 bases separated the two germline ends. The CDR3 sequence: CASSHRRATGEADTQYF. CDR3 sequence (DNA): TGTGCCAGCAGCCACAGGAGAGCCACAGGGGAGGCAGATACGCAGTATTTT.

The chain carries TRBV18 and TRBJ1-1, with 9 bases that match TRBD1. Germline V gene data show CDR1 as KGHSH and CDR2 as LQKENI. The length of the CDR3 is 16 residues. Germline trimming cut 3 bases from V and 5 bases from J; bases unmatched to any gene: 10. The CDR3: CASSPGTGLLVTEAFF. CDR3 coding DNA: TGTGCCAGCTCACCGGGGACAGGGCTTTTAGTAACTGAAGCTTTCTTT.

This chain uses TRBV7-6 with TRBJ2-5; the match to TRBD1 covers 7 bases. In germline, CDR1 is SGHVS, CDR2 FNYEAQ. This CDR3 comprises 15 residues. The V and J ends lost 1 base and 5 bases, in that order; junction bases with no gene match: 7. The CDR3 DNA reads as TGTGCCAGCAGCTTAGTAGACAGGGTCGGTGAGACCCAGTACTTC. Translation gives CASSLVDRVGETQYF.

This clone was recorded once. CDR3 amino acids: CASRLKTGNQPQHF. The CDR3 nucleotides read TGTGCCAGCCGACTTAAGACAGGCAATCAGCCCCAGCATTTT. The chain has TRBV6-5 and TRBJ1-5, with a tentative D call TRBD1 (5 bases). Germline values: CDR1 MNHEY, CDR2 SVGAGI. Trimming stripped 8 bases from V and 2 bases from J, with 13 bases between. The CDR3 loop spans 14 amino acids.

This clone showed up just once. V is TRBV3-1 (or the pseudogene TRBV3-2) and J is TRBJ1-4; the match to TRBD1 covers 7 bases. From germline, CDR1 is LGHDT and CDR2 YNNKEL (reference sequence). This CDR3 is 15 amino acids long. Trimming cost V 4 bases and J 7 bases; bases outside gene matches: 9. Written as DNA, the CDR3 is TGTGCCAGCAGCCCGCGACAGGGCGTGGGTGAAAAACTGTTTTTT. Protein product: CASSPRQGVGEKLFF.

V usage is TRBV29-1 and J usage is TRBJ1-1, with no clear D. The V end was cut by 3 bases, the J end by 2 bases, with 10 bases between. Germline V gene data show CDR1 as SQVTM and CDR2 as ANQGSEA. The CDR3 sequence is 13 residues long. The CDR3 loop reads CSVETQVNTEAFF. In DNA, the CDR3 is TGCAGCGTTGAGACCCAGGTAAACACTGAAGCTTTCTTT.

The chain has TRBV30 and TRBJ2-7; 8 bases are shared with TRBD1. J gave up 4 bases and V 1 base, and 3 bases lay outside the gene matches. There are 13 residues in the CDR3. Germline V gene lookup returns CDR1 GTSNPN and CDR2 SVGIG (reference sequence). The CDR3, as DNA: TGTGCCTGGAGTGGACAGGGGATTTACGAGCAGTACTTC. Encoded protein: CAWSGQGIYEQYF.

This chain connects TRBV6-6 to TRBJ1-2; the match to TRBD1 covers 7 bases. After removal of 5 bases from V and 4 bases from J, the junction contained 7 bases not matched to a gene. Germline loops: CDR1 MNHNY, CDR2 SVGAGI (reference sequence). The CDR3 spans 14 residues. CDR3 sequence reads: CASSNNRGVYGYTF. In DNA, the CDR3 is TGTGCCAGCAGTAATAACAGGGGTGTCTATGGCTACACCTTC.

This clone has a single count. Other DNA sequences in this sample translate to the same CDR3. The chain has TRBV5-8 and TRBJ2-3, with 14 nucleotides matching TRBD2. Germline V lookup: CDR1 SGHTS, CDR2 YDEGEE. With 4 bases clipped from V and 0 bases from J, the junction kept 4 bases outside the gene matches. There are 17 residues in the CDR3. CDR3 protein: CASSRGLAGASTDTQYF. CDR3 DNA: TGTGCCAGCAGCCGGGGACTAGCGGGGGCTAGCACAGATACGCAGTATTTT.

The V and J genes are TRBV21-1 and TRBJ1-5. TRBV21-1 is a known pseudogene. This CDR3 comprises 14 residues. The CDR3 nucleotides read TGTGCCAGCAGCAAAGTCCCTAATTCCGGGCCCCAGCATTTT. Translation gives CASSKVPNSGPQHF.

This sequence joins TRBV5-6 and TRBJ1-2, with D unclear. In germline, CDR1 is SGHDT, CDR2 YYEEEE. CDR3 length: 17 amino acids. V shed 4 bases and J shed 2 bases, with 21 bases lying between them. The CDR3 coding sequence is TGTGCCAGCAGCCGATATCTCCCCCCGGTACTCAACTATGGCTACACCTTC. Residues: CASSRYLPPVLNYGYTF. Supplemented by reference TRBV5-6 and TRBJ1-2, the full variable domain reads DAGVTQSPTHLIKTRGQQVTLRCSPKSGHDTVSWYQQALGQGPQFIFQYYEEEERQRGNFPDRFSGHQFPNYSSELNVNALLLGDSALYLCASSRYLPPVLNYGYTFGSGTRLTVV.

J is TRBJ2-3 and V is TRBV6-5; unclear D gene. Germline CDR1 MNHEY, CDR2 SVGAGI. The CDR3 is made up of 15 amino acids. V was trimmed by 5 bases and J by 4 bases, leaving 16 bases between them. This chain's CDR3 is CASSLTGQASDTQYF. The CDR3 DNA reads as TGTGCCAGCAGTCTTACCGGTCAAGCATCAGATACGCAGTATTTT.

The V call is TRBV5-4, the J call TRBJ2-1; TRBD2 agrees at 14 bases. V gave up 4 bases and J gave up 9 bases; unmatched junction bases: 6. From germline, CDR1 is SGHNT and CDR2 YYREEE (reference sequence). The CDR3 has 15 residues. The CDR3 region has the DNA TGTGCCAGCAGCCAGACTAGCGGGAGGGCGGGTGAGCAGTTCTTC. It translates to CASSQTSGRAGEQFF.

The chain links TRBV30 to TRBJ2-7, with TRBD2 matching over 10 bases. This CDR3 spans 14 amino acids. The junction had 10 bases not matched to a gene; V was cut back by 4 bases and J by 7 bases. Looked up from germline, CDR1 is GTSNPN and CDR2 is SVGIG (reference sequence). The CDR3 sequence: CAWTGLAGVREQYF. The CDR3 DNA is TGTGCCTGGACCGGGCTAGCGGGAGTGCGTGAGCAGTACTTC.

This rearrangement joins TRBV5-4 to TRBJ2-5, with TRBD1 as a possible D gene (5 bases). The V gene's germline CDR1 is SGHNT and CDR2 YYREEE (reference sequence). V lost 4 bases and J lost 2, with 9 bases in between. This CDR3 is 13 amino acids long. Here the CDR3 reads CASSTQGQETQYF. CDR3 nucleotide sequence: TGTGCCAGCAGCACCCAGGGTCAAGAGACCCAGTACTTC.

The J gene is TRBJ2-1, the V gene TRBV29-1; 13 nucleotides align to TRBD2. CDR3 length: 16 residues. Germline V gene data show CDR1 as SQVTM and CDR2 as ANQGSEA. V lost 3 bases to trimming and J lost 1 base; unmatched junction nucleotides: 3. The CDR3 nucleotides are TGCAGCGTTGAGGGGACTAGCGGGATTTCCTACAATGAGCAGTTCTTC. It codes for CSVEGTSGISYNEQFF.

This chain connects TRBV12-3 or TRBV12-4 to TRBJ1-6, with D unresolved. The CDR3 has 13 amino acids. V was trimmed by 2 bases and J by 7 bases, leaving 6 bases between them. CDR3: CASSLNTNSPLHF. The DNA for the CDR3 is TGTGCCAGCAGTTTAAACACCAATTCACCCCTCCACTTT.

V usage is TRBV5-3 and J usage is TRBJ2-1, with TRBD2 matching 12 bases. TRBV5-3 falls under the ORF class, with uncertain function. V shed 4 bases and J 6 bases; nucleotides not matched to a gene: 14. This CDR3 has 18 residues. CDR3 DNA: TGTGCCAGAAGCCTCCCGGGACTAGCGGGCCCGGGGGGCAATGAGCAGTTCTTC. Protein product: CARSLPGLAGPGGNEQFF.

The chain uses TRBV10-2 and TRBJ2-7, with D possibly matching TRBD1 (6 bases). The CDR3 length is 14 residues. V lost 8 bases and J lost 5, with 19 bases in between. CDR1 and CDR2 (germline): WSHSY, SAAADI. The CDR3 loop reads CASGGRDKGNEQYF. The CDR3 bases are TGCGCCAGCGGGGGCAGGGACAAGGGGAACGAGCAGTACTTC.

The chain recombines TRBV6-5 with TRBJ1-2, with TRBD1 matching 9 bases. V gave up 6 bases and J gave up 4 bases; unmatched junction bases: 6. The CDR3 is made up of 14 amino acids. The germline CDR1 and CDR2 sequences are MNHEY and SVGAGI. The CDR3 loop is CASRGDRVLYGYTF. The CDR3 DNA follows: TGTGCCAGCAGAGGGGACAGGGTCCTCTATGGCTACACCTTC.

The V call is TRBV19, the J call TRBJ2-3, with 9 bases that match TRBD2. The germline V gene has CDR1 LNHDA and CDR2 SQIVND (reference sequence). V gave up 4 bases and J gave up 3 bases; unmatched junction bases: 2. The CDR3 consists of 14 residues. DNA for the CDR3: TGTGCCAGTAGTACAGCGGGAGGTACAGATACGCAGTATTTT. It is translated as CASSTAGGTDTQYF.